The present T cell receptor (beta chain) was sequenced within a study of cytomegalovirus exposure and HLA in healthy donors. Study-wide results and caveats: With later analysis, a missense DCLRE1C variant became linked to TCR beta V- and J-gene trimming.

Worth noting for this clone: Its antigen is still unknown.

The CDR3 runs 16 residues. The germline V gene encodes CDR1 MNHEY and CDR2 SMNVEV (reference sequence). After removal of 0 bases from V and 1 base from J, the junction contained 1 base not matched to a gene. PCR used 60 Vbeta primers and 13 Jbeta primers. Profiling relied on immunoSEQ multiplex PCR, and the TCRdb table lists in-frame clones only, not all of them. The sample carries 150,000 to 200,000 clones, about 80% recorded once. Source material: PBMCs. The chain couples TRBV27 to TRBJ2-1, with 9 bases identical to TRBD2. The sequence was obtained from a woman between 50 and 59 years old in good health and CMV-seronegative. As DNA, the CDR3 is TGTGCCAGCAGTTTATCGACTAGCGGTTCCTACAATGAGCAGTTCTTC. Its protein product is CASSLSTSGSYNEQFF.